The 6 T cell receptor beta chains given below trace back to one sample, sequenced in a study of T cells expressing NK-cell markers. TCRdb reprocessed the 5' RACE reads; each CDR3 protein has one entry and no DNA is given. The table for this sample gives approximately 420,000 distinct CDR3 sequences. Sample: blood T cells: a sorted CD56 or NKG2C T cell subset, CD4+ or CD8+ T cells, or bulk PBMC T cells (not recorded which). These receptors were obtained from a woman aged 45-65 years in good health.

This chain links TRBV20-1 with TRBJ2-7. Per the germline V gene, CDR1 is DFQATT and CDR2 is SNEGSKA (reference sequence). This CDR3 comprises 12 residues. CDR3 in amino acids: CSARAEVYEQYF.

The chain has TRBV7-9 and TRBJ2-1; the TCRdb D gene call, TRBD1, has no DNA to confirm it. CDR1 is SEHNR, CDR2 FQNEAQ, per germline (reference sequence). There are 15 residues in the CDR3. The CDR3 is CASSFSGTGGNEQFF.

CDR3 sequence reads: CASSFGSDQPQHF. This chain links TRBV5-6 with TRBJ1-5. CDR3 length: 13 amino acids. Germline-derived CDR1 and CDR2 are SGHDT and YYEEEE.

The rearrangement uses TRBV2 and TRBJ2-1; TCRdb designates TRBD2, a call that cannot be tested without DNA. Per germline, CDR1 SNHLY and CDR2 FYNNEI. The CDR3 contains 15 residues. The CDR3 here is CASSAELAGFNEQFF.

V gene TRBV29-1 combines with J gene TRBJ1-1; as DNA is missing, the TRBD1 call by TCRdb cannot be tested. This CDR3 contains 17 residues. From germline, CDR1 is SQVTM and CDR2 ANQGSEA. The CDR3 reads CSVNGFRDRGSNTEAFF.

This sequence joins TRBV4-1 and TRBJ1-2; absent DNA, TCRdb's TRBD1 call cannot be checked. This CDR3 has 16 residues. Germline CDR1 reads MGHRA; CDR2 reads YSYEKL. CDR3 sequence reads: CASSQDRDPNPYGYTF.